These T cell receptor beta chains were read from a single sample in a study of blood T cell repertoires in COVID-19. The protocol was immunoSEQ multiplex PCR, while the TCRdb copy is restricted to in-frame clones and leaves out a portion. Of approximately 100,000 clones in the sample, 85% were seen once. The specimen sequenced was peripheral blood. All receptors derive from a woman in her seventies with active or convalescent COVID-19. CDR3s include the opening cysteine and the closing phenylalanine or tryptophan. D genes are given only for firm matches. The listing skips clone size in some rows; elsewhere it reads once, few, many or a size class.

clone size | J gene | V gene | D gene | CDR3 DNA | CDR3 protein
. | TRBJ2-6 | TRBV5-4 | TRBD2 | TGTGCCAGCAGCACACGGACTAGCGGGGGGGCTGGGGCCAACGTCCTGACTTTC | CASSTRTSGGAGANVLTF
. | TRBJ1-4 | TRBV5-1 | . | TGCGCCAGCAGCATATCCCTCAATGAAAAACTGTTTTTT | CASSISLNEKLFF
. | TRBJ2-5 | TRBV5-5 | . | TGTGCCAGCAGCGAATACAGGGGGGGGACCCAGTACTTC | CASSEYRGGTQYF
. | TRBJ1-4 | TRBV6-2/TRBV6-3 | . | TGTGCCAGCAGTACTGACAGGAAACGAAGTGCAACTAATGAAAAACTGTTTTTT | CASSTDRKRSATNEKLFF
. | TRBJ1-6 | TRBV7-8 | TRBD1 | TGTGCCAGCAGCTTAGCACAGGGGTGGTCACCCCTCCACTTT | CASSLAQGWSPLHF
. | TRBJ1-1 | TRBV7-9 | . | TGTGCCAGCAGCATGGGGCCTGAATCGGAATTT | CASSMGPESEF
. | TRBJ2-7 | TRBV7-9 | . | TGTGCCAGCAGCTCAGACGGATCAGGAGGGTCCTACGAGCAGTACTTC | CASSSDGSGGSYEQYF
. | TRBJ1-2 | TRBV19 | . | TGTGCCAGTACCACCCGAGACAGGCTGTATGGCTACACCTTC | CASTTRDRLYGYTF
. | TRBJ2-7 | TRBV27 | . | TGTGCCAGCAGTTTGAGCTTCTCCTACGAGCAGTACTTC | CASSLSFSYEQYF
. | TRBJ2-7 | TRBV11-3 | . | TGTGCCAGCAGCTTATCCCCAGGGTCAAACGAGCAGTACTTC | CASSLSPGSNEQYF
. | TRBJ2-1 | TRBV24-1 | . | TGTGCCACCAGCCCCGCGGGTAGAGAATCGGATTTTCAGTTCTTC | CATSPAGRESDFQFF
. | TRBJ2-1 | TRBV11-2 | . | TGTGCCAGCAGCTTAGCCACAGAGCAGTTCTTC | CASSLATEQFF
. | TRBJ1-2 | TRBV15 | TRBD1 | TGTGCCACCAGCAGAGACTCGGGGACAGGGGGCCGGGGCTACACCTTC | CATSRDSGTGGRGYTF
. | TRBJ2-1 | TRBV5-1 | TRBD1 | TGCGCCAGCAGCTCCGGGACAGGAAACAATGAGCAGTTCTTC | CASSSGTGNNEQFF
. | TRBJ2-2 | TRBV5-4 | . | TGTGCCAGCAGCTTGTTGGTGGGGGCCGACACCGGGGAGCTGTTTTTT | CASSLLVGADTGELFF
. | TRBJ2-7 | TRBV11-1 | TRBD1 | TGTGCCAGCAGCTTAATGGGACAGGGGGCTTCCTACGAGCAGTACTTC | CASSLMGQGASYEQYF
. | TRBJ2-7 | TRBV28 | . | TGTGCCAGCACTCGTCCCGACAGAGCCTACGAGCAGTACTTC | CASTRPDRAYEQYF
. | TRBJ1-6 | TRBV24-1 | TRBD1 | TGTGCCACCAGTGATTTCGACAGGGGAGATTCACCCCTCCACTTT | CATSDFDRGDSPLHF
. | TRBJ1-6 | TRBV30 | . | TGTGCCTGGAGGGTACAGGGTAACTCCTATAATTCACCCCTCCACTTT | CAWRVQGNSYNSPLHF
. | TRBJ1-2 | TRBV30 | . | TGTGCCTTTTCCCTCTATGGCTACACCTTC | CAFSLYGYTF
few | TRBJ1-1 | TRBV19 | TRBD1 | TGTGCCAGTAATCCTCGGACAGGGGGGTCGATGAACACTGAAGCTTTCTTT | CASNPRTGGSMNTEAFF
. | TRBJ1-6 | TRBV28 | . | TGTGCCAGCAGTTTACCGGGGGGAGATAATTCACCCCTCCACTTT | CASSLPGGDNSPLHF
. | TRBJ2-5 | TRBV7-3 | . | TGTGCCAGCAGCCCAGGTCAGGGGGAGACCCAGTACTTC | CASSPGQGETQYF
. | TRBJ1-5 | TRBV2 | TRBD1 | TGTGCCAGCAGCGCTCCAACAGGGGGCAATAGCAATCAGCCCCAGCATTTT | CASSAPTGGNSNQPQHF
. | TRBJ2-7 | TRBV6-5 | . | TGTGCCAGCCAAGACAGGATGGCAGGGAACGAGCAGTACTTC | CASQDRMAGNEQYF
. | TRBJ1-6 | TRBV7-2 | TRBD1 | TGTGCCAGCAGCATACAAAGGGGACAGCCTAATTCACCCCTCCACTTT | CASSIQRGQPNSPLHF